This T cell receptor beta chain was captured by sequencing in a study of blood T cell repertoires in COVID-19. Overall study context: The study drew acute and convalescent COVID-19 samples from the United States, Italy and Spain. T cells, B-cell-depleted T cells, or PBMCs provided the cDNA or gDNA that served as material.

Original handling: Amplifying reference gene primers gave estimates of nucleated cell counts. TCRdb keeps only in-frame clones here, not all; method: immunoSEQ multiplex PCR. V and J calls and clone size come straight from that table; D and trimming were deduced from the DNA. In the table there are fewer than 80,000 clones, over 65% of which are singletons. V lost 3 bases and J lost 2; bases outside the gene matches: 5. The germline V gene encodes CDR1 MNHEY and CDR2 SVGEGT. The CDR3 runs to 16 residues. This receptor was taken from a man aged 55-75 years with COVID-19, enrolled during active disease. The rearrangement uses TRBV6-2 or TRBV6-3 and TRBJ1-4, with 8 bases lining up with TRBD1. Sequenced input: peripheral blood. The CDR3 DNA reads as TGTGCCAGCAGTTATCGGGGGACAGGCACTAATGAAAAACTGTTTTTT. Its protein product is CASSYRGTGTNEKLFF.